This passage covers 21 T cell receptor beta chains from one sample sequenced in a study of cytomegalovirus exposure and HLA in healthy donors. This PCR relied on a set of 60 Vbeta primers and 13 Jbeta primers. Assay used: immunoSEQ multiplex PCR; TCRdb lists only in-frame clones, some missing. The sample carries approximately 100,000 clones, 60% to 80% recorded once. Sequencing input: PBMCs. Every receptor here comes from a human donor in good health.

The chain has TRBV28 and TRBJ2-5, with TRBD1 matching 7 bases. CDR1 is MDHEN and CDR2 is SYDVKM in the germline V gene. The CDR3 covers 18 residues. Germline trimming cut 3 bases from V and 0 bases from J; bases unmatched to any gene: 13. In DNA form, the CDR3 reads TGTGCCAGCAGTTTGGAGACAGGGACCCCACGGTACCAAGAGACCCAGTACTTC. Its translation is CASSLETGTPRYQETQYF.

The CDR3 sequence: CASSYSGGGGYTF. The CDR3 DNA is TGTGCCAGCAGTTACTCGGGGGGGGGCGGCTACACCTTC. The V gene is TRBV6-5, the J gene TRBJ1-2; tentative D call: TRBD1 (6 bases). CDR1 MNHEY and CDR2 SVGAGI come from the germline V gene. Deletions cut 0 bases from V and 8 bases from J, with 10 bases between. The CDR3 runs to 13 residues.

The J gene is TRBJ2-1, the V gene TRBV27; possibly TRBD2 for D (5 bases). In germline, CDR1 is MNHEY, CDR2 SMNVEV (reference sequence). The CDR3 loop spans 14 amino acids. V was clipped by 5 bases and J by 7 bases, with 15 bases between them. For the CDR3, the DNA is TGTGCCAGCAGTCGATATGGTAGCGCGAATGAGCAGTTCTTC. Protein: CASSRYGSANEQFF.

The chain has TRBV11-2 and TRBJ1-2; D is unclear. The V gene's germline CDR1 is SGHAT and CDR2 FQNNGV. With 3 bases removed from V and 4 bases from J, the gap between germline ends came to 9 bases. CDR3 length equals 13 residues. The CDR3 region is CASSFAERYGYTF. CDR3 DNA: TGTGCCAGCAGCTTCGCAGAGCGCTATGGCTACACCTTC.

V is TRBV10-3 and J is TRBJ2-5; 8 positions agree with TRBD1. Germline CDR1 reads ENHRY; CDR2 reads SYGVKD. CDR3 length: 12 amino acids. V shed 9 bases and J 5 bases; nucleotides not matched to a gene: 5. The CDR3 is CAIGQGMETQYF. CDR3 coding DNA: TGTGCCATAGGACAGGGAATGGAGACCCAGTACTTC.

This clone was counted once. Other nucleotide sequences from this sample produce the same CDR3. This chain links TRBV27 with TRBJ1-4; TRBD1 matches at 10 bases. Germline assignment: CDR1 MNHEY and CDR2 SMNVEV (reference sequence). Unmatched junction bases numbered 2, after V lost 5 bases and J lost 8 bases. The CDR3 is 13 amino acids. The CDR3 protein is CASSDRGREKLFF. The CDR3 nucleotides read TGTGCCAGCAGTGACAGGGGGCGCGAAAAACTGTTTTTT. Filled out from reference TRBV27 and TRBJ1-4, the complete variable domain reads EAQVTQNPRYLITVTGKKLTVTCSQNMNHEYMSWYRQDPGLGLRQIYYSMNVEVTDKGDVPEGYKVSRKEKRNFPLILESPSPNQTSLYFCASSDRGREKLFFGSGTQLSVL.

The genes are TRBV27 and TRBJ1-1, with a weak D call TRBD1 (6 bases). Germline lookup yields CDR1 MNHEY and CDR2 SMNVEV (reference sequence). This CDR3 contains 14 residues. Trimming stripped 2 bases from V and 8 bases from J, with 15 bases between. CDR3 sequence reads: CASSLQNRDNEAFF. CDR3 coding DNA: TGTGCCAGCAGTTTACAAAACCGGGACAACGAAGCTTTCTTT.

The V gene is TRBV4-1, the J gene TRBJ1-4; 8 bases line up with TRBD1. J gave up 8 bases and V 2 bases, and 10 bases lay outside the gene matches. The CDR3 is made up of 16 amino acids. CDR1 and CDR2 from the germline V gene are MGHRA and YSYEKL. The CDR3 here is CASSQPGGREMEKLFF. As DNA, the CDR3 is TGCGCCAGCAGCCAACCAGGGGGCAGAGAAATGGAAAAACTGTTTTTT.

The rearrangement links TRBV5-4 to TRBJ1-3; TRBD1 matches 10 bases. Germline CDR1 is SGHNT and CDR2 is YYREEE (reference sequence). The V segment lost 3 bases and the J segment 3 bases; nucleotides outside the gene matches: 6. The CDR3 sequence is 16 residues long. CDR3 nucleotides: TGTGCCAGCAGCTACCCGGGACAGGGGCGTGGAAACACCATATATTTT. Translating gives CASSYPGQGRGNTIYF.

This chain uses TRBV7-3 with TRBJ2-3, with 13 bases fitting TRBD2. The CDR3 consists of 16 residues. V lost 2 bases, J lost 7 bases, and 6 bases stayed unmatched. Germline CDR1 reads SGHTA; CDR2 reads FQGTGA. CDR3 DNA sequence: TGTGCCAGCAGCTTAGTACTAGCGGGGGGGCTAAATACGCAGTATTTT. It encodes CASSLVLAGGLNTQYF.

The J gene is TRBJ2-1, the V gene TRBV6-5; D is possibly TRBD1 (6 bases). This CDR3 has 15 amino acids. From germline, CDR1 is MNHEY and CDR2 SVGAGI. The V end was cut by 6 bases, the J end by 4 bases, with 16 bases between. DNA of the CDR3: TGTGCCAGCAGCAAGGGGGAGCGGTTGTACAATGAGCAGTTCTTC. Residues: CASSKGERLYNEQFF.

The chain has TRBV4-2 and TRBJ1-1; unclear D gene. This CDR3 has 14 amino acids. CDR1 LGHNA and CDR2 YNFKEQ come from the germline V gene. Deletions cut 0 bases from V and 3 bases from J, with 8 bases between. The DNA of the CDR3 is TGTGCCAGCAGCCAAGATCCTAACTACACTGAAGCTTTCTTT. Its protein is CASSQDPNYTEAFF.

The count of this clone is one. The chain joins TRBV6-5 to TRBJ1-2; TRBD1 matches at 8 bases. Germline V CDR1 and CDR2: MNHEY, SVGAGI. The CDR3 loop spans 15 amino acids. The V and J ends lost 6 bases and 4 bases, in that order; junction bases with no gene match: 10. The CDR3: CASRDRDGRTYGYTF. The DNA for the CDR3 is TGTGCCAGCAGGGACAGGGACGGGAGGACCTATGGCTACACCTTC.

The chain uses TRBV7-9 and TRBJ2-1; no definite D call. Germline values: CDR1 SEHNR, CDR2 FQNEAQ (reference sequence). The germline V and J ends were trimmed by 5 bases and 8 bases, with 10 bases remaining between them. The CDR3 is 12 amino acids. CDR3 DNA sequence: TGTGCCAGCAGCGAGACTGGTGATGAGCAGTTCTTC. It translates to CASSETGDEQFF.

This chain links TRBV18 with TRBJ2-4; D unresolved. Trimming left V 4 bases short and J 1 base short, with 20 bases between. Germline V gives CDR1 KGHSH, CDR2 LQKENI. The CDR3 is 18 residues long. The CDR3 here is CASSQLDNAGFAKNIQYF. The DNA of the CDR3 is TGTGCCAGCTCACAACTCGATAATGCTGGTTTTGCCAAAAACATTCAGTACTTC.

The CDR3 loop is CSVTIYGTGLDYEQYF. Written as DNA, the CDR3 is TGCAGCGTAACTATTTACGGGACAGGGTTGGACTACGAGCAGTACTTC. V gene TRBV29-1 combines with J gene TRBJ2-7; 9 nucleotides align to TRBD1. The germline V gene has CDR1 SQVTM and CDR2 ANQGSEA. V shed 6 bases, J shed 3 bases, and the junction held 15 bases outside the gene matches. The CDR3 covers 16 residues.

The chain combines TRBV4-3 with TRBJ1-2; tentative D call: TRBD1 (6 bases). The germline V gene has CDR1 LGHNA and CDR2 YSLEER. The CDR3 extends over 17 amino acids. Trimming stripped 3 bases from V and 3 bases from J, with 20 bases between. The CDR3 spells CASSHEKTGSSHYGYTF. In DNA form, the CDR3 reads TGCGCCAGCAGCCACGAAAAGACAGGCAGCTCTCACTATGGCTACACCTTC.

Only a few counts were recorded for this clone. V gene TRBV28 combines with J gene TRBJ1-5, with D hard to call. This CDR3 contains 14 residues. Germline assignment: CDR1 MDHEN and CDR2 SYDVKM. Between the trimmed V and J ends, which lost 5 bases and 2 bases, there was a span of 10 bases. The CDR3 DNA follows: TGTGCCAGCAGTCCCAGGCGAGGCAATCAGCCCCAGCATTTT. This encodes CASSPRRGNQPQHF.

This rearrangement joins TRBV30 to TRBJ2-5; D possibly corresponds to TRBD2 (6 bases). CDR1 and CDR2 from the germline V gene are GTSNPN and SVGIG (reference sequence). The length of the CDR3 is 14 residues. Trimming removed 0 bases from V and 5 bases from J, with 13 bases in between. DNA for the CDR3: TGTGCCTGGAGTGTGGGGTTCGGAGGGGAGACCCAGTACTTC. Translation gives CAWSVGFGGETQYF.

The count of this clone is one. CDR3 residues: CASSLLDRGQFF. The CDR3 DNA sequence: TGTGCCAGCAGCTTGTTGGACAGGGGGCAGTTCTTC. V usage is TRBV5-6 and J usage is TRBJ2-1; TRBD1 agrees at 9 bases. V lost 1 base, J lost 12 bases, and 2 bases stayed unmatched. Germline CDR1 and CDR2: SGHDT and YYEEEE. This CDR3 has 12 amino acids.

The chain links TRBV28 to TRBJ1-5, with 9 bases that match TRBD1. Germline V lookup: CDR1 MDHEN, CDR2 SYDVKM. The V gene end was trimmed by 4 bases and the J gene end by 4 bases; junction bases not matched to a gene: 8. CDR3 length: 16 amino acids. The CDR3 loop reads CASSSPGQGRNQPQHF. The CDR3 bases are TGTGCCAGCAGTTCACCGGGACAGGGTCGAAATCAGCCCCAGCATTTT.